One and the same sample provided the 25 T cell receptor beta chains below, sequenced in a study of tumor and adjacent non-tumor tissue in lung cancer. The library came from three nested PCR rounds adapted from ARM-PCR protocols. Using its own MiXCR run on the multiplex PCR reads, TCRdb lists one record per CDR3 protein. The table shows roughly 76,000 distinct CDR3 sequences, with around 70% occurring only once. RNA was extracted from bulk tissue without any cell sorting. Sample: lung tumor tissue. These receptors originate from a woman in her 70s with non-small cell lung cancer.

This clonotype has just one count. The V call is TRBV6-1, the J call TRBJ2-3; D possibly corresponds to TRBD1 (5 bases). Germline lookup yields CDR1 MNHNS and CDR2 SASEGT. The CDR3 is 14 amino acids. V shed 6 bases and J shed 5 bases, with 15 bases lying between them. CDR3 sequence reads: CASSLDRCIDTQYF. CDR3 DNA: TGTGCCAGCAGCTTAGACAGATGCATAGATACGCAGTATTTT.

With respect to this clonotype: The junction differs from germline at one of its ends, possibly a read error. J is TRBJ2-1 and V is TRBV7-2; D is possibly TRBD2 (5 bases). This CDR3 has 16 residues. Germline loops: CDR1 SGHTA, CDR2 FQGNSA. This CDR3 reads CASGLVSRVGRSEQFF. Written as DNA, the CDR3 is TGTGCCAGCGGCTTAGTTTCGCGGGTGGGCCGGTCTGAGCAGTTCTTC.

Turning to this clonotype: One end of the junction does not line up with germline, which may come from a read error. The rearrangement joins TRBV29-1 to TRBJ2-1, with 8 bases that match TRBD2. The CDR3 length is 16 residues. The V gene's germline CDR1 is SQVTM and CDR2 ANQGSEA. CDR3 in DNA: TGCAGCGTTGGAGATTACGGGACTAGGTCCTACAATGAGCAGTTCTTT. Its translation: CSVGDYGTRSYNEQFF.

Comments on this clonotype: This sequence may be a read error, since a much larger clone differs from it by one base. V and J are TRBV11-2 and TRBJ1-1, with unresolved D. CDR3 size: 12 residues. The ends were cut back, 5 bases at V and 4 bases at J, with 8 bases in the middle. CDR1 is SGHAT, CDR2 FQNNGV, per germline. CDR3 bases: TGTGCCAGCAGCCCTTGGGGCACTGAAGCTTTCTTT. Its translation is CASSPWGTEAFF.

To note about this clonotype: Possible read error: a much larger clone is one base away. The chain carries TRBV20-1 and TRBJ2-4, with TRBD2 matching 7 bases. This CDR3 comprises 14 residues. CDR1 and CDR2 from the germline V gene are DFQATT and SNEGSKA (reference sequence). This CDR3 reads CSGAPGTKGGIQCF. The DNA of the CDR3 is TGCAGTGGAGCGCCCGGGACTAAAGGCGGCATTCAGTGCTTC.

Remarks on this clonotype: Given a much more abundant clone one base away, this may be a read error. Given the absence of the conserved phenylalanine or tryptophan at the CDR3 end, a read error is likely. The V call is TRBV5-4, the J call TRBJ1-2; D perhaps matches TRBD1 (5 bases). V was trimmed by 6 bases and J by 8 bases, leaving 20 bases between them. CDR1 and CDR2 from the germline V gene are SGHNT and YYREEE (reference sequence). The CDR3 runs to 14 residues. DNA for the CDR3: TGTGCCAGCACGGGGGGGGTCCTGTTTCGGGGCTACACCCTC. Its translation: CASTGGVLFRGYTL.

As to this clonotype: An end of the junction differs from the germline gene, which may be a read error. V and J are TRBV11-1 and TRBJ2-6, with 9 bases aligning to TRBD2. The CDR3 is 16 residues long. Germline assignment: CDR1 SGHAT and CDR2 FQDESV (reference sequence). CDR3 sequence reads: CASSSRDRRGGNILTF. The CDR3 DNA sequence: TGTGCCAGCAGCTCAAGAGACAGGCGGGGGGGCAACATCCTGACTTTC.

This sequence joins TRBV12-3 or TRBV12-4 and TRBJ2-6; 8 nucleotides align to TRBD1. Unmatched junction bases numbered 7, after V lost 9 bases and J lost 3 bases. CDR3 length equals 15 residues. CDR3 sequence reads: CASSDRGCGANVLTF. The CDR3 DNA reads TGTGCCAGTAGTGACAGGGGATGTGGGGCCAACGTCCTGACTTTC.

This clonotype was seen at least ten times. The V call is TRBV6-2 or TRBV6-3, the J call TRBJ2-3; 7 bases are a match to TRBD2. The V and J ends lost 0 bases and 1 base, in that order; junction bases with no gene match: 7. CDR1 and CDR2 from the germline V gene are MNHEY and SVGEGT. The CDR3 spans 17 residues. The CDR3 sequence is CASSYSVAGVRTDTQYF. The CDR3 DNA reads TGTGCCAGCAGTTACTCGGTGGCGGGAGTTCGCACAGATACGCAGTATTTT.

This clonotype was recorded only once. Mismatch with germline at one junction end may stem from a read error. CDR3: CSVVALTGGTNYNEQSF. The CDR3 DNA reads as TGCAGCGTTGTCGCGCTAACGGGAGGGACAAACTACAATGAGCAGTCCTTC. V usage is TRBV29-1 and J usage is TRBJ2-1; 8 bases are shared with TRBD2. The CDR3 loop spans 17 amino acids. Per the germline V gene, CDR1 is SQVTM and CDR2 is ANQGSEA.

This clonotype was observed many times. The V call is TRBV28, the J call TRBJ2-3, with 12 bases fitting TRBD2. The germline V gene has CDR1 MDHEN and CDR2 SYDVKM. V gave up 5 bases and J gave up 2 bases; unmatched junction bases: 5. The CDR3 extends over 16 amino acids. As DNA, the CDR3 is TGTGCCAGCAGTACAGGACTAGCGGGATTCACAGATACGCAGTATTTT. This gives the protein CASSTGLAGFTDTQYF.

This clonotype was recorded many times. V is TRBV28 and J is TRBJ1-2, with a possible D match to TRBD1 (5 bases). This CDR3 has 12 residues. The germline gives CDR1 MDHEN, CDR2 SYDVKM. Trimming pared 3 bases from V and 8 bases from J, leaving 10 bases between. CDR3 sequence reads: CASSLGQSGYTF. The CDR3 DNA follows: TGTGCCAGCAGTTTGGGGCAGTCCGGCTACACCTTC.

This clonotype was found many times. The CDR3 DNA reads as TGCAGTGCTACTCAGTTGCAGAGAGCATACGAGCAGTACTTC. It yields the protein CSATQLQRAYEQYF. The rearrangement links TRBV20-1 to TRBJ2-7; no reliable D call. The CDR3 runs 14 residues. Trimming removed 4 bases at V and 4 bases at J, with 17 bases between. The germline gives CDR1 DFQATT, CDR2 SNEGSKA (reference sequence).

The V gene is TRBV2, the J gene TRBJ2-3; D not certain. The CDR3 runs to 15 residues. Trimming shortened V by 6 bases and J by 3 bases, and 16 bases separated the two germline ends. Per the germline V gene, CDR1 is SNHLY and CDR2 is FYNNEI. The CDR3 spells CASSSGPKKTDTQYF. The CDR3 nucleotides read TGTGCCAGCAGCTCGGGTCCAAAGAAAACAGATACGCAGTATTTT.

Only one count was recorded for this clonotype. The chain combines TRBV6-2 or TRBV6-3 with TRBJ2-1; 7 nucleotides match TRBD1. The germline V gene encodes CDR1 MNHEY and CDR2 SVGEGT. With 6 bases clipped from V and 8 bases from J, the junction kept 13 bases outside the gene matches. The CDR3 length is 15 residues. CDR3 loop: CASSRTGTEEDEQFF. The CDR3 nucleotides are TGTGCCAGCAGCAGAACCGGGACAGAGGAGGATGAGCAGTTCTTC.

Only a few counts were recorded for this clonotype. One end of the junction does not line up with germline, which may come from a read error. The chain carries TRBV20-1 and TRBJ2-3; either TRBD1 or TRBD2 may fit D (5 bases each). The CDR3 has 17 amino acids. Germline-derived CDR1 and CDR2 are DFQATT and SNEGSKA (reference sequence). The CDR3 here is CSARDLQGTGTTDAQYF. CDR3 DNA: TGCAGTGCTAGAGATCTGCAGGGCACGGGAACGACAGATGCGCAGTATTTT.

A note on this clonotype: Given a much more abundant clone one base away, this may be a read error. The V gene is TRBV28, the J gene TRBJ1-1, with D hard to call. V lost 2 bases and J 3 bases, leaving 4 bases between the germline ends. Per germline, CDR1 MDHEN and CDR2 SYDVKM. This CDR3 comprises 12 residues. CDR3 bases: TGTGCCAGCAGTTTACAGTACACTGAAGCTTTCTTT. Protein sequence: CASSLQYTEAFF.

The CDR3 DNA follows: TGCAGTACCCGAGGACGGGGTTCAACGAATTCACCCCTCCACTTT. Translated: CSTRGRGSTNSPLHF. The rearrangement links TRBV20-1 to TRBJ1-6; D not resolved. Trimming pared 8 bases from V and 7 bases from J, leaving 21 bases between. Looked up from germline, CDR1 is DFQATT and CDR2 is SNEGSKA (reference sequence). The CDR3 is made up of 15 amino acids.

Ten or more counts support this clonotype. The CDR3 protein is CASSPQGLYNSPLHF. CDR3 bases: TGTGCCAGCAGTCCCCAGGGATTGTATAATTCACCCCTCCACTTT. The chain has TRBV12-3 or TRBV12-4 and TRBJ1-6; tentatively, D is TRBD1 (5 bases). The CDR3 consists of 15 residues. Trimming shortened V by 5 bases and J by 4 bases, and 12 bases separated the two germline ends.

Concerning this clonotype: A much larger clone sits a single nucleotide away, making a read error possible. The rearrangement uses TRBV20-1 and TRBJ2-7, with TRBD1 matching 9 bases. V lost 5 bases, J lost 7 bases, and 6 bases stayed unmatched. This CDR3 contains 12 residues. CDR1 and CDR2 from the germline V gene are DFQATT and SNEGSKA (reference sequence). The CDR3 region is CSAFRQGEEQYF. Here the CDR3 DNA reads TGCAGTGCTTTCAGACAGGGGGAGGAGCAGTACTTC.

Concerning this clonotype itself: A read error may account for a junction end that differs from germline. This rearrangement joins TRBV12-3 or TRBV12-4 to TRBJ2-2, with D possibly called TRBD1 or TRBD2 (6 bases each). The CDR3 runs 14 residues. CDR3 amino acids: CASIPGGNTGVLFF. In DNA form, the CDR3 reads TGTGCCAGCATCCCCGGGGGCAACACCGGGGTGCTGTTTTTT.

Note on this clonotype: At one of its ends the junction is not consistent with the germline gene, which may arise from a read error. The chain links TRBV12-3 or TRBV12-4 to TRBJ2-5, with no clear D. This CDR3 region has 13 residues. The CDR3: CARSLGQKETQYF. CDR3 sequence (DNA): TGTGCCCGCAGTTTAGGGCAGAAAGAGACTCAGTACTTC.

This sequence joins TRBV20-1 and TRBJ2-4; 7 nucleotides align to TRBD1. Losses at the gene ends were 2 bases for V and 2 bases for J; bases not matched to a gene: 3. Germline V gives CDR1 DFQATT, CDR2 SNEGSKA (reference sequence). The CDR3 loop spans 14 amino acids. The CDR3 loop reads CSARKGASKNIQYF. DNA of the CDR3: TGCAGTGCTAGAAAGGGGGCGTCCAAAAACATTCAGTACTTC.

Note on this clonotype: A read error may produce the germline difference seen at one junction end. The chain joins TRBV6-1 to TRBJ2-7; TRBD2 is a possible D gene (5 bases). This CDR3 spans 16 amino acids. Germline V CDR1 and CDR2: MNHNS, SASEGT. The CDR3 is CVSSTSFSVLSYEQYF. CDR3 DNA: TGTGTCAGCAGTACCTCATTTAGCGTCCTCTCATACGAGCAGTACTTC.

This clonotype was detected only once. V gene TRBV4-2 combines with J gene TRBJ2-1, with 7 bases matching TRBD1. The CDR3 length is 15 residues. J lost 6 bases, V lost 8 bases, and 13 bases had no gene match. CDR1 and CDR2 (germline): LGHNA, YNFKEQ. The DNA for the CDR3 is TGTGCCAGCTGCAAAAGACAGGGAGTCACCAATGAGCAGTTCTTC. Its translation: CASCKRQGVTNEQFF.